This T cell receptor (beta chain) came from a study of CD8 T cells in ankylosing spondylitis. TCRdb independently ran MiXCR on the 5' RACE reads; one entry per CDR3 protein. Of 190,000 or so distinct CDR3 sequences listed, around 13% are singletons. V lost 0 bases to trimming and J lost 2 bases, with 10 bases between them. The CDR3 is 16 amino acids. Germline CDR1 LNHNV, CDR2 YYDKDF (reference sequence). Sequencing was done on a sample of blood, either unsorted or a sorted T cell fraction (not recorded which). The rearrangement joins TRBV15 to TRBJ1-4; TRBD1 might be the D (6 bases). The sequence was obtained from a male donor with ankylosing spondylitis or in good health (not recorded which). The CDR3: CATSREGARTNEKLFF. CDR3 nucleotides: TGTGCCACCAGCAGAGAGGGGGCGCGGACTAATGAAAAACTGTTTTTT.